Given below is one T cell receptor beta chain in context. The antigen is unknown. The source of the sample is a study of blood T cells in healthy people across ages. General study findings and limits: Strong correlation was found linking TCR beta diversity to naive T cell percentage. Whereas aged donors had fewer naive CD4+ cells, long-lived donors had more of them and higher diversity.

Per sample, no less than 5.5 micrograms of total RNA were extracted. V lost 5 bases to trimming and J lost 2 bases; unmatched junction nucleotides: 5. The germline V gene has CDR1 SGHTA and CDR2 FQGNSA. CDR3 size: 16 residues. A J-beta primer mix and a sample-barcoded 5' primer were used in a second PCR of roughly 7 to 12 cycles. TCRdb processed the 5' RACE reads anew with MiXCR; each CDR3 protein has one entry. The data hold around 870,000 distinct CDR3 sequences, with about 30% observed a single time. The chain has TRBV7-2 and TRBJ1-5; 11 nucleotides agree with TRBD1. Sample: blood. The source of this sequence is a woman of 80 years or more in good health. The chain's CDR3 is CASSPRTGGGNQPQHF. In DNA, the CDR3 is TGTGCCAGCAGCCCACGGACAGGGGGCGGCAATCAGCCCCAGCATTTT.